Here is one T cell receptor (beta chain) with its context. These data are taken from a study of blood T cell repertoires in COVID-19. Study-level information: Whether acute or convalescent, the COVID-19 samples came from the United States, Italy and Spain. PBMCs, B-cell-depleted T cells, or T cells were the source of the cDNA or gDNA that made up the material.

Authors' analysis steps: Researchers report that nucleated cell counts were estimated from reference gene primer amplification. Repertoires were generated with immunoSEQ multiplex PCR, while TCRdb's copy carries only in-frame clones and drops some. V, J and clone size were drawn from that table, and D and trimming were deduced from the DNA. Among about 170,000 clones listed, roughly four fifths were seen once. The J segment lost 1 base and the V segment lost 0 bases, leaving 4 bases of the junction unmatched. The CDR3 runs to 16 residues. The genes are TRBV23-1 and TRBJ1-1; TRBD1 aligns across 8 bases. TRBV23-1 is designated an ORF whose function remains uncertain. The clonotype originates from a woman aged 80 or over with acute or convalescent COVID-19. Sequenced: peripheral blood. CDR3 residues: CASSQSTGEENTEAFF. The DNA of the CDR3 is TGCGCCAGCAGTCAATCGACAGGGGAAGAGAACACTGAAGCTTTCTTT.